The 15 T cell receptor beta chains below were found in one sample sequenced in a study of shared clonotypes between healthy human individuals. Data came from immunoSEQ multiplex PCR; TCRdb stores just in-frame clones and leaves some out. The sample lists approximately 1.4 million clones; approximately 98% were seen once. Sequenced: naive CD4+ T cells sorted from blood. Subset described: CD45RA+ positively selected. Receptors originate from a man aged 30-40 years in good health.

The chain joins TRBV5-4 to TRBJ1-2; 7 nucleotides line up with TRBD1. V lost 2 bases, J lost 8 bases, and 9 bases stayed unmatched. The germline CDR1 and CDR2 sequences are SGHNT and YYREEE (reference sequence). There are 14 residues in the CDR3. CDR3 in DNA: TGTGCCAGCAGCTTACAGACAGGGAGAGCCGGCTACACCTTC. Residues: CASSLQTGRAGYTF.

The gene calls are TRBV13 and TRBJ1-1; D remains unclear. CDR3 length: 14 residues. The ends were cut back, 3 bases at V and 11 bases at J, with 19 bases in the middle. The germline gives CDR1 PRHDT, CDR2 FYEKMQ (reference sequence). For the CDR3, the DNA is TGTGCCAGCAGCTTGGGGATTGACACCAGCGGGGCTTTCTTT. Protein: CASSLGIDTSGAFF. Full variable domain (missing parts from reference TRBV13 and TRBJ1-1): AAGVIQSPRHLIKEKRETATLKCYPIPRHDTVYWYQQGPGQDPQFLISFYEKMQSDKGSIPDRFSAQQFSDYHSELNMSSLELGDSALYFCASSLGIDTSGAFFGQGTRLTVV.

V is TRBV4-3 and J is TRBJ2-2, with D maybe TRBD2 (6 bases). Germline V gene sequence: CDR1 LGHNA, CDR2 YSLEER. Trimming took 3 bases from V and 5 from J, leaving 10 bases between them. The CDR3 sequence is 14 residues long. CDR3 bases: TGCGCCAGCAGCCACGTTGGGGGGACCGGGGAGCTGTTTTTT. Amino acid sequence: CASSHVGGTGELFF.

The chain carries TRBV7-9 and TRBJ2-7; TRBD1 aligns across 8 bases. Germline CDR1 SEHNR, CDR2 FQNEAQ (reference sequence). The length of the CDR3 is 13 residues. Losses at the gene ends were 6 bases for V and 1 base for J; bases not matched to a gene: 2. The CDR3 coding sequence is TGTGCCAGCAGGACAGGGGTTTCCTACGAGCAGTACTTC. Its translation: CASRTGVSYEQYF.

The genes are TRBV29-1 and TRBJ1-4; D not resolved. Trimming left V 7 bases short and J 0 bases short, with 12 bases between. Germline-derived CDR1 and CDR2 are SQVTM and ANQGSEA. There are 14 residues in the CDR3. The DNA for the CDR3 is TGCAGCGCCACCGACGGTGCAACTAATGAAAAACTGTTTTTT. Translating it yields CSATDGATNEKLFF.

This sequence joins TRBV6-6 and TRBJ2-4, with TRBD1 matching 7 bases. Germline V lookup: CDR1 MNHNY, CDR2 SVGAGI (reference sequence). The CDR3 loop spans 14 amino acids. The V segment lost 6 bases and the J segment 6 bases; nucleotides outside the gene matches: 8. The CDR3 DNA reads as TGTGCCAGCAGAGAACCGGGACAGCTAAACATTCAGTACTTC. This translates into CASREPGQLNIQYF.

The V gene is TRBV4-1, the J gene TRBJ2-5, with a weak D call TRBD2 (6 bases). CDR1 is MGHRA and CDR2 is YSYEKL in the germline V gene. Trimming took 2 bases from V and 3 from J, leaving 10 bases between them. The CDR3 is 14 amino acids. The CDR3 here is CASSQHGRKETQYF. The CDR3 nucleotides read TGCGCCAGCAGCCAACACGGGAGAAAAGAGACCCAGTACTTC.

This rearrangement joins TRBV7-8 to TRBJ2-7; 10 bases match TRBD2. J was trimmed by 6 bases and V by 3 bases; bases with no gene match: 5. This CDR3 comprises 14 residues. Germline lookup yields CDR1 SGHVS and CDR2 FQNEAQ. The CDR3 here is CASSFFTSGIEQYF. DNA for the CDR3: TGTGCCAGCAGCTTCTTTACTAGCGGGATCGAGCAGTACTTC. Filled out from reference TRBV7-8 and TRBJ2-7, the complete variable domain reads GAGVSQSPRYKVAKRGQDVALRCDPISGHVSLFWYQQALGQGPEFLTYFQNEAQLDKSGLPSDRFFAERPEGSVSTLKIQRTQQEDSAVYLCASSFFTSGIEQYFGPGTRLTVT.

CDR3 sequence: CASSLQGPAYEQYF. As DNA, the CDR3 is TGTGCCAGCAGCTTGCAGGGCCCAGCCTACGAGCAGTACTTC. The genes are TRBV5-5 and TRBJ2-7; weak D call: TRBD1 (5 bases). The V gene lost 1 base and the J gene lost 2 bases, with 10 bases spanning the gap. The CDR3 is made up of 14 amino acids. The V gene's germline CDR1 is SGHKS and CDR2 YYEKEE (reference sequence).

CDR3 sequence (DNA): TGCGCCAGCAGCCAAGAAGGGGGGAATGAAGCTTTCTTT. Its translation: CASSQEGGNEAFF. V is TRBV4-3 and J is TRBJ1-1, with D possibly matching TRBD1 (6 bases). V was pared by 0 bases and J by 7 bases, with 9 bases between. CDR3 size: 13 residues. Germline CDR1 is LGHNA and CDR2 is YSLEER.

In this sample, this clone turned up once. Here the CDR3 reads CASSIVGPGGQETQYF. CDR3 DNA: TGTGCCAGTAGTATAGTGGGGCCCGGGGGACAAGAGACCCAGTACTTC. The chain uses TRBV19 and TRBJ2-5, with a weak D call TRBD2 (6 bases). Germline V gene data show CDR1 as LNHDA and CDR2 as SQIVND (reference sequence). With 1 base removed from V and 2 bases from J, the gap between germline ends came to 14 bases. The CDR3 spans 16 residues. The whole variable domain, filled in from reference TRBV19 and TRBJ2-5, reads DGGITQSPKYLFRKEGQNVTLSCEQNLNHDAMYWYRQDPGQGLRLIYYSQIVNDFQKGDIAEGYSVSREKKESFPLTVTSAQKNPTAFYLCASSIVGPGGQETQYFGPGTRLLVL.

The chain's CDR3 is CASSPGLSPTGEQYF. The CDR3 DNA is TGTGCCAGCAGCCCCGGACTCTCTCCTACGGGGGAGCAGTACTTC. The J gene is TRBJ2-7, the V gene TRBV13; possibly TRBD2 for D (5 bases). CDR1 PRHDT and CDR2 FYEKMQ come from the germline V gene (reference sequence). The CDR3 extends over 15 amino acids. Trimming removed 5 bases at V and 7 bases at J, with 21 bases between.

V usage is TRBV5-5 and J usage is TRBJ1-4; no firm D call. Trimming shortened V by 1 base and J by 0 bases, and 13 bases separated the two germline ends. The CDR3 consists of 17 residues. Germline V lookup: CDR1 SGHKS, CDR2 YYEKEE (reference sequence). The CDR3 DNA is TGTGCCAGCAGCTTGCAGCCCCTCCATGCAACTAATGAAAAACTGTTTTTT. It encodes CASSLQPLHATNEKLFF.

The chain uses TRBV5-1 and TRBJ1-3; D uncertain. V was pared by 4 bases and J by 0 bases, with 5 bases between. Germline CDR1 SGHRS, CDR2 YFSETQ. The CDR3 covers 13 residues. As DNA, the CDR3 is TGCGCCAGCAGCCCGGACTCTGGAAACACCATATATTTT. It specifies CASSPDSGNTIYF. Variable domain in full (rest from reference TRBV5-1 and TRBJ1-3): KAGVTQTPRYLIKTRGQQVTLSCSPISGHRSVSWYQQTPGQGLQFLFEYFSETQRNKGNFPGRFSGRQFSNSRSEMNVSTLELGDSALYLCASSPDSGNTIYFGEGSWLTVV.

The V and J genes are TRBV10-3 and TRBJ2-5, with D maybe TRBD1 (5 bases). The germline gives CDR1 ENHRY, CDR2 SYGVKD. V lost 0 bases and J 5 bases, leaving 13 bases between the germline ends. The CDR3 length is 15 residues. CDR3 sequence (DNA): TGTGCCATCAGTGAGTCAGGGGCTGCAGGGGAGACCCAGTACTTC. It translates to CAISESGAAGETQYF.